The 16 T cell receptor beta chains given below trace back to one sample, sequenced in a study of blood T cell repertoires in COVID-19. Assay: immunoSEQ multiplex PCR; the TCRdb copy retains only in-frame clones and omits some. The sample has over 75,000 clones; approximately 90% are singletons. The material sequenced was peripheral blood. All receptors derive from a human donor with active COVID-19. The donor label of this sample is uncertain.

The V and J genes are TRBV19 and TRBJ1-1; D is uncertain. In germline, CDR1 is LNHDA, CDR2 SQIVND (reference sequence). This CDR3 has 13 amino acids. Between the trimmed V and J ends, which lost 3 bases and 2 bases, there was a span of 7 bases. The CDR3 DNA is TGTGCCAGTAGTATGAACATTAACACTGAAGCTTTCTTT. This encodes CASSMNINTEAFF.

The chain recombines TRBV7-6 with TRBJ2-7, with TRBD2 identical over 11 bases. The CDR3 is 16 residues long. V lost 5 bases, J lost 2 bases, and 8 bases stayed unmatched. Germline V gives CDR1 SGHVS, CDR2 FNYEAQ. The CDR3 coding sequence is TGTGCCAGCAGCCCTCCTAGCGGGGGGCAGACCTACGAGCAGTACTTC. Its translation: CASSPPSGGQTYEQYF. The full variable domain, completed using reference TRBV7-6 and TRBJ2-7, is GAGVSQSPRYKVTKRGQDVALRCDPISGHVSLYWYRQALGQGPEFLTYFNYEAQQDKSGLPNDRFSAERPEGSISTLTIQRTEQRDSAMYRCASSPPSGGQTYEQYFGPGTRLTVT.

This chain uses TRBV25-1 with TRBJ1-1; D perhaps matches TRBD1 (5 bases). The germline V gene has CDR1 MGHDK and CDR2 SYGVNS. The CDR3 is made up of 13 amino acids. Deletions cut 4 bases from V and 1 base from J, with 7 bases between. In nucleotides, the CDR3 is TGTGCCAGCAGTGCAGGACAGAACACTGAAGCTTTCTTT. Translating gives CASSAGQNTEAFF.

The chain's CDR3 is CASSYSERETQYF. DNA of the CDR3: TGTGCCAGCAGTTACTCAGAGAGAGAGACCCAGTACTTC. V is TRBV6-2 or TRBV6-3 and J is TRBJ2-5; D is unresolved. Trimming removed 0 bases from V and 4 bases from J, with 6 bases in between. CDR3 length: 13 amino acids. The V gene's germline CDR1 is MNHEY and CDR2 SVGEGT.

Here the CDR3 reads CASSRLTGAPRGANVLTF. The CDR3, as DNA: TGTGCCAGCAGCCGCCTGACAGGGGCACCGAGGGGGGCCAACGTCCTGACTTTC. The rearrangement joins TRBV5-6 to TRBJ2-6, with 8 bases lining up with TRBD1. The CDR3 runs 18 residues. With 4 bases clipped from V and 4 bases from J, the junction kept 13 bases outside the gene matches. CDR1 is SGHDT, CDR2 YYEEEE, per germline.

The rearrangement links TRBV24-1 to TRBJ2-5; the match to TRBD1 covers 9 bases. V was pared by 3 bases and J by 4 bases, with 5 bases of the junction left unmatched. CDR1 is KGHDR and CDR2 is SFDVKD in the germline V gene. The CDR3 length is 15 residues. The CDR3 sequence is CATSDNRGQGETQYF. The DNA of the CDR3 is TGTGCCACCAGTGATAACAGGGGGCAGGGAGAGACCCAGTACTTC.

The CDR3 bases are TGTGCCAGCAGCCAAAGAGGGGGACGGGCCGGGGAGCTGTTTTTT. It yields the protein CASSQRGGRAGELFF. This chain uses TRBV3-1 (or the pseudogene TRBV3-2) with TRBJ2-2; the D gene is possibly TRBD1 (6 bases). The V end lost 2 bases, the J end lost 6 bases, and 13 bases lay between the germline ends. Germline V CDR1 and CDR2: LGHDT, YNNKEL (reference sequence). CDR3 length: 15 amino acids.

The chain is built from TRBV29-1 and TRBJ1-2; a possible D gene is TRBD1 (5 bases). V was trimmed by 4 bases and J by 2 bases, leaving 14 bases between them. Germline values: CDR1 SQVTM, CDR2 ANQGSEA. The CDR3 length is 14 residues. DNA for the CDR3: TGCAGCGTTGCAGATGTGGACAACAACTATGGCTACACCTTC. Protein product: CSVADVDNNYGYTF.

The CDR3 spells CASGLQNEDRWALAGGSYTDTQYF. Here the CDR3 DNA reads TGTGCTAGTGGTTTGCAAAACGAAGACAGGTGGGCTCTAGCGGGGGGCTCATACACAGATACGCAGTATTTT. J is TRBJ2-3 and V is TRBV12-5; 11 nucleotides match TRBD2. The CDR3 sequence is 24 residues long. Germline-derived CDR1 and CDR2 are LGHNT and FRNRAP. V shed 2 bases and J 2 bases; nucleotides not matched to a gene: 27.

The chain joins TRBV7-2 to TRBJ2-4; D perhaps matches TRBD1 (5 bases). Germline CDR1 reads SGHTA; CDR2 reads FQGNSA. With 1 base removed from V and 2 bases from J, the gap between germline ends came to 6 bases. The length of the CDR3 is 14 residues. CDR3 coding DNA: TGTGCCAGCAGCTTAGGGGGCTCCAAAAACATTCAGTACTTC. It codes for CASSLGGSKNIQYF.

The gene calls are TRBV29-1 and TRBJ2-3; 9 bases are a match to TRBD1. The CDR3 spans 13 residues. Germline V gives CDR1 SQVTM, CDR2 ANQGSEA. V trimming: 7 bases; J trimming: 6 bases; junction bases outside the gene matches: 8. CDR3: CSATTGGTDTQYF. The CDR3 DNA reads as TGCAGCGCTACGACAGGGGGTACCGATACGCAGTATTTT.

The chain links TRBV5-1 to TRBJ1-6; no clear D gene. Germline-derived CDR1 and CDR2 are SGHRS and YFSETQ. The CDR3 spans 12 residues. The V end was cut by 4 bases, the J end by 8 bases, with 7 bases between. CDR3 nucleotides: TGCGCCAGCAGCCCCGGGGATTCACCCCTCCACTTT. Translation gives CASSPGDSPLHF.

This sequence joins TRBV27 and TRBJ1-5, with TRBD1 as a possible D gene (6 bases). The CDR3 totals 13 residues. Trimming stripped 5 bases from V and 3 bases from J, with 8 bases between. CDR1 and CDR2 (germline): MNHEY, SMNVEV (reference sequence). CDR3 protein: CASSGQINQPQHF. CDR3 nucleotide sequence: TGTGCCAGCAGTGGACAGATCAATCAGCCCCAGCATTTT.

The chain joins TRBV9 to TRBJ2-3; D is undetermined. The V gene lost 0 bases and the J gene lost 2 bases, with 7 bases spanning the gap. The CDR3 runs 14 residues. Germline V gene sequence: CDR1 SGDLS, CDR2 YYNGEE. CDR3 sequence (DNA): TGTGCCAGCAGCGTAGAAGCCCTCACAGATACGCAGTATTTT. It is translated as CASSVEALTDTQYF.

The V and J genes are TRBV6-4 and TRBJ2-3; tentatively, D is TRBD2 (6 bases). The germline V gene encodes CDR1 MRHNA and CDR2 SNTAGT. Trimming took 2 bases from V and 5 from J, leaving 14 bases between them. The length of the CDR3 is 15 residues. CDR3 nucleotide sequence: TGTGCCAGCAGTGACGAGGAGGGGCGGGTAGATACGCAGTATTTT. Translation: CASSDEEGRVDTQYF.

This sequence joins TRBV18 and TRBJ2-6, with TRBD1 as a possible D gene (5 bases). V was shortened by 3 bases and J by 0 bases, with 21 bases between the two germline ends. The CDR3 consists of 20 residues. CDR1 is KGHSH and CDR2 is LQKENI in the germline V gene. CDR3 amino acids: CASSPLGGGARSSGANVLTF. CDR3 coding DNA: TGTGCCAGCTCACCCCTCGGTGGTGGGGCTAGGTCCTCTGGGGCCAACGTCCTGACTTTC.